Listed below are T cell receptor beta chains from one sample, sequenced in a study of shared clonotypes between healthy human individuals. Sequencing was performed with immunoSEQ multiplex PCR; in TCRdb, only in-frame clones are kept and a portion is missing. The sample has some 660,000 clones, approximately 73% seen once. Material: memory CD4+ T cells sorted from blood. These receptors all stem from a woman in her thirties in good health. CDR3s include the opening cysteine and the closing phenylalanine or tryptophan. D genes are given only for firm matches. The size of a clone is reported for some rows only, either as once, few or many, or as a class for expanded clones.

v_gene	j_gene	abundance	d_gene	CDR3nt	CDR3aa
TRBV7-2	TRBJ2-2	.	.	TGTGCCAGCAGCTTAGTCTTTAGGGCGGGCACCGGGGAGCTGTTTTTT	CASSLVFRAGTGELFF
TRBV6-5	TRBJ2-2	once	.	TGTGCCAGCAGGGCGGTGACACCAAACACCGGGGAGCTGTTTTTT	CASRAVTPNTGELFF
TRBV7-6	TRBJ2-6	.	TRBD1	TGTGCCAGCAGCCGTACAGGGGCCTCTGGGGCCAACGTCCTGACTTTC	CASSRTGASGANVLTF
TRBV10-3	TRBJ1-2	.	.	TGTGCCATCAGTGAGTCGGAGACAGGAAACTATGGCTACACCTTC	CAISESETGNYGYTF
TRBV10-1	TRBJ2-4	once	.	TGCGCCAGCAGTGAGCGGGGAGAGGGAAACATTCAGTACTTC	CASSERGEGNIQYF
TRBV27	TRBJ2-1	few	TRBD2	TGTGCCAGCAGTTTGAGAAGCGGGAGAGTTGGGTCCTACAATGAGCAGTTCTTC	CASSLRSGRVGSYNEQFF
TRBV7-9	TRBJ1-2	.	.	TGTGCCGCGGAGGGGGGGCGTCGGCGCGGCTACACCTTC	CAAEGGRRRGYTF
TRBV6-1	TRBJ2-7	.	.	TGTGCCAGCAGTGAATGGTTTGGGGTTCTAGACTCCTACGAGCAGTACTTC	CASSEWFGVLDSYEQYF
TRBV5-1	TRBJ1-5	few	.	TGCGCCAGCAGCCCGCAAGGGACGGAGAATCAGCCCCAGCATTTT	CASSPQGTENQPQHF
TRBV6-5	TRBJ2-7	.	TRBD1	TGTGCCAGCAGTTACGTCAGGGGGTCTGACGAGCAGTACTTC	CASSYVRGSDEQYF
TRBV6-6	TRBJ1-2	.	TRBD1	TGTGCCAGCAGTACCGGGACAGGGGGCTATGGCTACACCTTC	CASSTGTGGYGYTF
TRBV18	TRBJ2-7	.	.	TGTGCCAGCTCATTAGGAGGGGGCCGCGGCGGCGAGCAGTACTTC	CASSLGGGRGGEQYF
TRBV12-1	TRBJ2-7	.	.	TGTGCCAGCCCCAAGCCTCGCGAGCAGTACTTC	CASPKPREQYF
TRBV7-3	TRBJ2-3	.	.	TGTGCCAGCAGCTTGGACGGCTGGAAGGGAGATACGCAGTATTTT	CASSLDGWKGDTQYF
TRBV7-9	TRBJ1-5	.	.	TGTGCCAGCAGCCGGGGAAATCAGCCCCAGCATTTT	CASSRGNQPQHF
TRBV7-4	TRBJ1-5	once	.	TGTGCCAGCAGGGTTCCGGGACACCTCTATAGCAATCAGCCCCAGCATTTT	CASRVPGHLYSNQPQHF
TRBV18	TRBJ2-7	.	.	TGTGCCAGCTCCCGATATAAAAGTACCTACGAGCAGTACTTC	CASSRYKSTYEQYF
TRBV7-3	TRBJ2-7	.	TRBD2	TGTGCCAGCAGCTTCCTTAGCGGGGTAAACTCCTACGAGCAGTACTTC	CASSFLSGVNSYEQYF